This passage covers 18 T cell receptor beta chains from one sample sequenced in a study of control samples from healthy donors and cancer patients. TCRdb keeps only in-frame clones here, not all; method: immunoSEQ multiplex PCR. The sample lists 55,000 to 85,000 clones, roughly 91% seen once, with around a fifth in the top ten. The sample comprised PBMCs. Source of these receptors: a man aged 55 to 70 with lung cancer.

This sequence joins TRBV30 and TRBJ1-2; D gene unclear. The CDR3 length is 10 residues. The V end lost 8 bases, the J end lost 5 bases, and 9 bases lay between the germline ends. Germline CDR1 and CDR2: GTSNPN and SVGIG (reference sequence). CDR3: CAHELYGYTF. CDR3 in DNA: TGTGCCCACGAACTATATGGCTACACCTTC.

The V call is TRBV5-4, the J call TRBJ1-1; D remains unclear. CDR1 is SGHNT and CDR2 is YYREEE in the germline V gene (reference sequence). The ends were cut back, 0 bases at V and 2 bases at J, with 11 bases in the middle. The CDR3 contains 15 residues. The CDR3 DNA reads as TGTGCCAGCAGCTTGGCCACAGCTGCAAACACTGAAGCTTTCTTT. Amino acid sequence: CASSLATAANTEAFF.

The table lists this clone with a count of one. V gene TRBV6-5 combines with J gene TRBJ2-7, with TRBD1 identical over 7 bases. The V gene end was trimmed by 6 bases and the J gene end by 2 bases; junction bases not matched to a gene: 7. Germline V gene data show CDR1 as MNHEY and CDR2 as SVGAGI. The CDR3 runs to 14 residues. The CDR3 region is CASRRTGLAYEQYV. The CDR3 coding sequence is TGTGCCAGCAGGAGGACAGGACTTGCCTACGAGCAGTACGTC.

CDR3 bases: TGCAGCGTTCAAACTAGCATGAACACTGAAGCTTTCTTT. Protein sequence: CSVQTSMNTEAFF. The gene calls are TRBV29-1 and TRBJ1-1; D remains unclear. Germline V lookup: CDR1 SQVTM, CDR2 ANQGSEA. The length of the CDR3 is 13 residues. Trimming removed 5 bases at V and 0 bases at J, with 10 bases between.

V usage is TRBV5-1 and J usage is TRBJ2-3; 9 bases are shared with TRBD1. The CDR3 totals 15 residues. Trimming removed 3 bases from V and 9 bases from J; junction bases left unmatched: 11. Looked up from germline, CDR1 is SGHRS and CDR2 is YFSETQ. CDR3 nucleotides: TGCGCCAGCAGCTACCAGACGGGACAGGGAGGGACGCAGTATTTT. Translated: CASSYQTGQGGTQYF.

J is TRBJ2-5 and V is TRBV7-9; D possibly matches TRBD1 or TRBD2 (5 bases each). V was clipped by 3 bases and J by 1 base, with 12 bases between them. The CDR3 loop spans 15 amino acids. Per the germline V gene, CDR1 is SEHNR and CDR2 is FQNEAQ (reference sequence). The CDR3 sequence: CASSFWDGSQETQYF. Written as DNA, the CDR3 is TGTGCCAGCAGCTTTTGGGACGGCTCCCAAGAGACCCAGTACTTC.

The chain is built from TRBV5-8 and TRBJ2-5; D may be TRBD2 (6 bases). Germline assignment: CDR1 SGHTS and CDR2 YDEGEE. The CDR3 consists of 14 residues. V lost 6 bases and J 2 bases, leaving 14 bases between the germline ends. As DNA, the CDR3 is TGTGCCAGCATCAAGGACTACCCACAAGAGACCCAGTACTTC. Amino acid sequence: CASIKDYPQETQYF.

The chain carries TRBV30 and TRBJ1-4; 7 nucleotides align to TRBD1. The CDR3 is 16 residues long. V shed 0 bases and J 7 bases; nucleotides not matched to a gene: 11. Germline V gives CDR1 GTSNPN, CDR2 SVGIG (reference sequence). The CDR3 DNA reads TGTGCCTGGAGTGTAGGGGATGGGAGGGGGCCTGAAAAACTGTTTTTT. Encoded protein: CAWSVGDGRGPEKLFF.

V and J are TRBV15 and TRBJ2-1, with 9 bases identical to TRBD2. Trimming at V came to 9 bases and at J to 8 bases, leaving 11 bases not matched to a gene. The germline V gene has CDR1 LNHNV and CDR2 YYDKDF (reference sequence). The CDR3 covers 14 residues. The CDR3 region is CATQPGLALYEQFF. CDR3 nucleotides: TGTGCCACTCAACCGGGACTAGCACTGTATGAGCAGTTCTTC.

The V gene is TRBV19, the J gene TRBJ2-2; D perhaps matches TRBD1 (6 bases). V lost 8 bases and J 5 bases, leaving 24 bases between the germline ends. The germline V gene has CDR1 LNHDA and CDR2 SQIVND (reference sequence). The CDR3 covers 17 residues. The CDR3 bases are TGTGCCAGTCGGAGGCCCCTTTGGACAGATCAGACCGGGGAGCTGTTTTTT. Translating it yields CASRRPLWTDQTGELFF.

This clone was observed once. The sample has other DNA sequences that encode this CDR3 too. This chain's CDR3 is CASSHTGQGAGETQYF. The CDR3 coding sequence is TGTGCCAGCAGCCATACAGGACAAGGGGCGGGAGAGACCCAGTACTTC. The gene calls are TRBV7-3 and TRBJ2-5, with D tentatively TRBD1 or TRBD2 (5 bases each). The CDR3 is 16 residues long. Germline V CDR1 and CDR2: SGHTA, FQGTGA. V lost 5 bases, J lost 4 bases, and 20 bases lay in between.

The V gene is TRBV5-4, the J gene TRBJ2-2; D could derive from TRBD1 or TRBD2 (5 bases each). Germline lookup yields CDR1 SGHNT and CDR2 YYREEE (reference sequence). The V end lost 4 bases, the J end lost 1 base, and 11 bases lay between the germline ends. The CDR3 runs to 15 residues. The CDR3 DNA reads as TGTGCCAGCAGCACGGGGCAGGGGAACACCGGGGAGCTGTTTTTT. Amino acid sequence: CASSTGQGNTGELFF.

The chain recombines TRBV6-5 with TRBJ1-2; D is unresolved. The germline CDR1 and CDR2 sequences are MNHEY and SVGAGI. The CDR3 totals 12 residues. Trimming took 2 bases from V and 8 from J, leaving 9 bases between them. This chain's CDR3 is CASSYSLRGYTF. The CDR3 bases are TGTGCCAGCAGTTACAGTTTACGGGGCTACACCTTC.

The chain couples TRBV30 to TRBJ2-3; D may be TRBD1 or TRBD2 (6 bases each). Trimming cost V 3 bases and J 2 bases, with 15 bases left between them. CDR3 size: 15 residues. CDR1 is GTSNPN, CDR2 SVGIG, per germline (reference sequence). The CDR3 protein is CAWSRGGVNTDTQYF. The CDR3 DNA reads TGTGCCTGGAGCAGGGGCGGGGTGAACACAGATACGCAGTATTTT.

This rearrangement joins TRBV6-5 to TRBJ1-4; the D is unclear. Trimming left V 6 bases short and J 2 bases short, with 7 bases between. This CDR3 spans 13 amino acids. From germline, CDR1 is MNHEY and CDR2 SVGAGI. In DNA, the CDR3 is TGTGCCAGCAGGACGACTACTAATGAAAAACTGTTTTTT. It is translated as CASRTTTNEKLFF.

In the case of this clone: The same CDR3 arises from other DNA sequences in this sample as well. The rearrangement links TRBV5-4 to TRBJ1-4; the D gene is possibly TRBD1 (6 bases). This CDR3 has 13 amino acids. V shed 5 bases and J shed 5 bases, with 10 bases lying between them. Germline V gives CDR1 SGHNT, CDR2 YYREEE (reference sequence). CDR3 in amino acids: CASSSQGNEKLFF. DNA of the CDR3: TGTGCCAGCAGTTCACAGGGAAATGAAAAACTGTTTTTT.

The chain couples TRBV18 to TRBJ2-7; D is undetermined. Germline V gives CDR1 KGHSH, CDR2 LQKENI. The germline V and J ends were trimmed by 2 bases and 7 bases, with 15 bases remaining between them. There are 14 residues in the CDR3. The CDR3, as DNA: TGTGCCAGCTCACCAACGACGGATCCTAGGGAGCAGTACGTC. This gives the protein CASSPTTDPREQYV.

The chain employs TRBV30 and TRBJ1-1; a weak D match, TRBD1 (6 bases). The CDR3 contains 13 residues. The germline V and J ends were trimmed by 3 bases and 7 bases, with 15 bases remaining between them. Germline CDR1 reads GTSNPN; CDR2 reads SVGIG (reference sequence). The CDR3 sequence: CAWSTGGRGEAFF. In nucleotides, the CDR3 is TGTGCCTGGAGCACCGGGGGGCGCGGTGAAGCTTTCTTT.